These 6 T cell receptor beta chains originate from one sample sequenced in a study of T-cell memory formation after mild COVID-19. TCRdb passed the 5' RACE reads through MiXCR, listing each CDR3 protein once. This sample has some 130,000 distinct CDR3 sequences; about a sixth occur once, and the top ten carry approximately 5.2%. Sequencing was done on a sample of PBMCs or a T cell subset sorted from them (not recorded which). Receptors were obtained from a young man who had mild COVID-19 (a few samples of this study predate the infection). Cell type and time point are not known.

The CDR3, as DNA: TGCAGCGCCTACGAGATGGGGGCTAGTGAGCAGTTCTTC. Residues: CSAYEMGASEQFF. J is TRBJ2-1 and V is TRBV29-1; D is perhaps TRBD1 (6 bases). V was shortened by 7 bases and J by 9 bases, with 19 bases between the two germline ends. Germline-derived CDR1 and CDR2 are SQVTM and ANQGSEA. This CDR3 contains 13 residues.

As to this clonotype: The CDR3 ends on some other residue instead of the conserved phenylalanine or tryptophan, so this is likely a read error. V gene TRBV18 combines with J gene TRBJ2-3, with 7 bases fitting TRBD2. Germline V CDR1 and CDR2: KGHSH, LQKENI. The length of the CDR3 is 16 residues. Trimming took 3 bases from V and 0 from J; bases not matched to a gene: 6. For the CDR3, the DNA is TGTGCCAGCTCACCCTTAGCGGGCTCTAGCACAGATACGCAGTATCTT. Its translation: CASSPLAGSSTDTQYL.

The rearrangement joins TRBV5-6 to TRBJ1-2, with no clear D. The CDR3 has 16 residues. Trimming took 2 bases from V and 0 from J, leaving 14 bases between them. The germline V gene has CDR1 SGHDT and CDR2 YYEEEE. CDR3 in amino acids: CASSFWGLSANYGYTF. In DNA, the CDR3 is TGTGCCAGCAGCTTTTGGGGTCTTTCAGCTAACTATGGCTACACCTTC.

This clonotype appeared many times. In nucleotides, the CDR3 is TGTGCCAGCAGCCCATGGAATGAGCAGTTCTTC. It encodes CASSPWNEQFF. The chain carries TRBV7-8 and TRBJ2-1; D not resolved. Between the trimmed V and J ends, which lost 5 bases and 7 bases, there was a span of 6 bases. Germline V gene sequence: CDR1 SGHVS, CDR2 FQNEAQ. The CDR3 consists of 11 residues.

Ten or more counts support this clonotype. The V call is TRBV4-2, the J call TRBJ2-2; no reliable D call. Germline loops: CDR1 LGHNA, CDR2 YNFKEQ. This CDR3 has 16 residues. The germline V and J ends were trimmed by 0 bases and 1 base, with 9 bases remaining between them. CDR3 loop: CASSQEGGQNTGELFF. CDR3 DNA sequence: TGTGCCAGCAGCCAAGAGGGTGGGCAGAACACCGGGGAGCTGTTTTTT.

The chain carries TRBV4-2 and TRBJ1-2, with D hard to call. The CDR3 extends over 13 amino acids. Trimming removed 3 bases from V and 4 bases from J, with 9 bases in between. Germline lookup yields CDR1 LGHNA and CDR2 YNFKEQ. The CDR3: CASSQRRAYGYTF. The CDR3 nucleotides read TGTGCCAGCAGCCAGAGGAGGGCCTATGGCTACACCTTC.